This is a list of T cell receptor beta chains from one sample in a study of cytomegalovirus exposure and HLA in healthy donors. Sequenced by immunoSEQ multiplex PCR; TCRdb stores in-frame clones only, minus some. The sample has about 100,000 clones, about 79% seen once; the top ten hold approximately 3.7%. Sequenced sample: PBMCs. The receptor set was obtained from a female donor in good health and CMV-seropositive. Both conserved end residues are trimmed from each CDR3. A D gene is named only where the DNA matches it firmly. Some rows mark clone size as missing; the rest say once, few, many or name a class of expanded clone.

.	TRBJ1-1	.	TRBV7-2	ASSRGGAGAF
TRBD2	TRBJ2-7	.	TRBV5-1	ASSSRTSGRDWAYSYEQY
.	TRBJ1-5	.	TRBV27	ASSWGGNQPQH
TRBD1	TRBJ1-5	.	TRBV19	ASRSRDRAAQPQH
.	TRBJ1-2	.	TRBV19	ASSYRVSDYGYT
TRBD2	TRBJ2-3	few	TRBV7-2	ASSRSGGLIDTQY
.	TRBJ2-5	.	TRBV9	ASSVNGLPEETQY
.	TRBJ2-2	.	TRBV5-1	ASSLGFRGGPGELF
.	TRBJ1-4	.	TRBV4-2	ASSQDGRGRVEKLF
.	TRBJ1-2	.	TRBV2	ASSELGSCYT
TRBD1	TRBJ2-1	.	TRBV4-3	ASSQESRGRYEQF
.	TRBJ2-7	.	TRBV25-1	ASSEWGEFVYEQY
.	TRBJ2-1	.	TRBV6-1	ASSEALLNEQF
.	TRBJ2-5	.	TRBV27	ASSLRGPYETQY
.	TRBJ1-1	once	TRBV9	ASSVQGGNTEAF
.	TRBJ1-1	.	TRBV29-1	SVVGENTEAF
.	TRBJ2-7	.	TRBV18	ASSPPARSYEQY
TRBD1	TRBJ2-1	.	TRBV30	AWSVETGVNEQF
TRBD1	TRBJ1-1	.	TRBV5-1	ASSIDRVDTEAF
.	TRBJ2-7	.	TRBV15	ATSRDLLYEQY
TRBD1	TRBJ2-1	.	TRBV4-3	ASSPGTGYNEQF
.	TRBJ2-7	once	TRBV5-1	ASSLGGTVGYEQY
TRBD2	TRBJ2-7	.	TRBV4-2	ASSQSSGLAGGRYNEQY
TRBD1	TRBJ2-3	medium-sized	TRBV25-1	ASSPMTGGTDTQY
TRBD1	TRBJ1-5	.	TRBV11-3	ASSLHRGLGPQH
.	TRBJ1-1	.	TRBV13	ASAPRRGTEAF
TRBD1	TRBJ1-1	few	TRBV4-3	ASSQGGTGGHTEAF
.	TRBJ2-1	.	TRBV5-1	ASSLLYLDEQF
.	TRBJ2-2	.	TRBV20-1	SASQGRELF
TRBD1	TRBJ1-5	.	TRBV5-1	ASSLEGTGGNQPQH
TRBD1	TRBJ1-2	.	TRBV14	ASSQVDRAYGYT
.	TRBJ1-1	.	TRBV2	ASPSKARVNTEAF
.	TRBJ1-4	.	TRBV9	ASSVGGGDEKLF
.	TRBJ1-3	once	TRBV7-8	ASSLARGSGNTIY
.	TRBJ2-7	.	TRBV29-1	SVVEGPYEQY
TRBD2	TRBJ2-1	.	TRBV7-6	ASSPQLAGVSEQF
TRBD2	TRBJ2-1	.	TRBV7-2	ASRPGTSVYNEQF
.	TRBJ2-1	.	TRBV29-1	SVEDQGSEQF
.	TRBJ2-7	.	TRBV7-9	ASSSTGGSYEQY
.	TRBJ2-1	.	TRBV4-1	ASSQQGHRSSSYNEQF
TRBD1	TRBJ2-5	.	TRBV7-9	ASSSRNRGHGETQY
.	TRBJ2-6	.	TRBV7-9	ASSARVAGANVLT
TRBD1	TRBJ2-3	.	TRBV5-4	ASSLEGARTDTQY
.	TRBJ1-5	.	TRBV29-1	SAGGVNQPQH
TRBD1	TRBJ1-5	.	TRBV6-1	ASRSLGQGGQPQH
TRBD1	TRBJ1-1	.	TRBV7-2	ASSATGVIRRTEAF